This TCR beta chain is drawn from a study of T cell repertoires in cytomegalovirus infection. Study-level background: Indications came from public TCR beta signatures; they pointed to CMV infection and to a matching HLA type. Regarding the study as a whole: CMV-specific TCR beta clonotypes restricted by HLA-C were the ones dominating the ex vivo response. Based on cumulative public TCR beta family frequency, carriers of CMV plus the relevant HLA were identified.

V was cut by 3 bases and J by 10 bases, with 9 bases left in between. Germline V CDR1 and CDR2: SGHVS, FNYEAQ. There are 11 residues in the CDR3. Comments on this clonotype: Its cognate antigen is unknown.

TCRdb fed the reads into MiXCR, producing one record per CDR3 protein. The sample has roughly 630,000 distinct CDR3 sequences, approximately 24% seen once. Sequenced sample: CD8+ T cells from PBMCs. The clonotype originates from a human donor in good health (CMV status not recorded). Some clones in this sample may be carry-over from other donors' samples. The genes are TRBV7-6 and TRBJ1-1; perhaps TRBD1 as D (5 bases). CDR3 DNA sequence: TGTGCCAGCAGCTTCTGGGGGTTAGCTTTCTTT. It codes for CASSFWGLAFF.